This section outlines one T cell receptor beta chain sequence together with its context. The antigen is unknown. The data were obtained in a study of T cell responses to AZD1222 COVID-19 vaccine. Produced via immunoSEQ multiplex PCR; TCRdb's table is partial and in-frame only. Of some 98,000 clones in the sample, 88% are singletons; the top ten hold 15% to 20%. Per germline, CDR1 DFQATT and CDR2 SNEGSKA (reference sequence). The length of the CDR3 is 14 residues. V lost 3 bases and J 6 bases, leaving 18 bases between the germline ends. Study-level results: Nearly half of spike-specific TCRs reportedly go after variant regions that carry no mutations.

The chain has TRBV20-1 and TRBJ2-7; D may be TRBD1 (5 bases). The origin of this receptor is an adult who received the AZD1222 COVID-19 vaccine. Sequences were derived from peripheral blood, sampled 28 days after the second AZD1222 dose. This chain's CDR3 is CSASVRAGLREQYF. CDR3 nucleotide sequence: TGCAGTGCTAGTGTACGGGCAGGGCTACGCGAGCAGTACTTC.